This T cell receptor beta chain is drawn from a study of T-cell memory formation after mild COVID-19. Study-wide results and limits: Memory from before infection featured some responding clones, which suggests cross-reactive memory joined.

This clonotype was picked up many times. Its antigen remains unknown. TCRdb re-called the 5' RACE reads with MiXCR, one entry per CDR3 protein. The sample has 200,000 to 250,000 distinct CDR3 sequences, 8% to 9.5% seen once. Germline assignment: CDR1 LGHNA and CDR2 YSLEER. This CDR3 contains 14 residues. Trimming pared 6 bases from V and 6 bases from J, leaving 14 bases between. The genes are TRBV4-3 and TRBJ2-2; D not resolved. Sequenced input: PBMCs or a T cell subset sorted from them (not recorded which). The source is a man aged 18 to 35 who had mild COVID-19 (a few samples of this study predate the infection). Cell type and time point are not known. In DNA, the CDR3 is TGCGCCAGCAGACTCGAAATCAGTTCCGGGGAGCTGTTTTTT. The encoded protein is CASRLEISSGELFF.